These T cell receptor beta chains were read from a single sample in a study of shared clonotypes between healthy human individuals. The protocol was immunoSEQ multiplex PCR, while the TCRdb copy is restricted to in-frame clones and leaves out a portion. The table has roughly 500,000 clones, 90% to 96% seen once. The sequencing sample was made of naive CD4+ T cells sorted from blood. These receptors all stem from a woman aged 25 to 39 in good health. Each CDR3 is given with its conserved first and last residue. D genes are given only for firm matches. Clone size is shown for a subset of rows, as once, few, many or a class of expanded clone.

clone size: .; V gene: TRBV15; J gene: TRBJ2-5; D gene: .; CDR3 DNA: TGTGCCACCAGCCGGACAGCAGAGACCCAGTACTTC; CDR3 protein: CATSRTAETQYF
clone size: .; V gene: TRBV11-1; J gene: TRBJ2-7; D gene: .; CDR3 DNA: TGTGCCAGCAGCCCCGATTCCTACCCAAGCTCCTACGAGCAGTACTTC; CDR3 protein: CASSPDSYPSSYEQYF
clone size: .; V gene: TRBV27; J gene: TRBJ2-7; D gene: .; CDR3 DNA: TGTGCCAGCAGTCTCGGCCACGAGCAGTACTTC; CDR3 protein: CASSLGHEQYF
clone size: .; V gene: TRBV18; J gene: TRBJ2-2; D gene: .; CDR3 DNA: TGTGCCAGCGCCCTATCTCCGAACACCGGGGAGCTGTTTTTT; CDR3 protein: CASALSPNTGELFF
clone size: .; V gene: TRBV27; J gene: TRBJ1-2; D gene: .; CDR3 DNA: TGTGCCAGCAGTTTAGATAGTGCAGGGAAGGCCTTCTATGGCTACACCTTC; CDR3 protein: CASSLDSAGKAFYGYTF
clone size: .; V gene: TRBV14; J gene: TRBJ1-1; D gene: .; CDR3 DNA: TGTGCCAGCAGCCAATTAGAACCGGGCTCCCCATTTCGAACTGAAGCTTTCTTT; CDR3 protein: CASSQLEPGSPFRTEAFF
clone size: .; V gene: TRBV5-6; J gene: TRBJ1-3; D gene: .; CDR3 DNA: TGTGCCAGCAGCCTAACAGGGACTGGAAACACCATATATTTT; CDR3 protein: CASSLTGTGNTIYF
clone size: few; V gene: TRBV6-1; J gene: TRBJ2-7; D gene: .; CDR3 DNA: TGTGCCAGCAGTGAAGGAAACGAGCAGTACTTC; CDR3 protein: CASSEGNEQYF
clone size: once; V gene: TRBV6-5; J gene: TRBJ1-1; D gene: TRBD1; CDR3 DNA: TGTGCCAGCAGTTACGTACAGGGGTTCGGGAACACTGAAGCTTTCTTT; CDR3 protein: CASSYVQGFGNTEAFF
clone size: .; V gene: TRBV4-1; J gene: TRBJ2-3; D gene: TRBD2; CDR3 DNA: TGCGCCAGCAGCGGGGGACTAGCGTTTCCCACAGATACGCAGTATTTT; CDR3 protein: CASSGGLAFPTDTQYF
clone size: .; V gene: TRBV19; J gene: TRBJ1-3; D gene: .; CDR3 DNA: TGTGCCAGTAAAACTAAGGGGTCCGGAAACACCATATATTTT; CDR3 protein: CASKTKGSGNTIYF
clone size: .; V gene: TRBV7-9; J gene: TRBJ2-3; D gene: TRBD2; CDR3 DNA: TGTGCCAGCAGCCTACCTAGCGGGAGTGGGACAGATACGCAGTATTTT; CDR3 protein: CASSLPSGSGTDTQYF
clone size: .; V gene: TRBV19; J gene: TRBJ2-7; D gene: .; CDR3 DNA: TGTGCCAGTAGTATTTGGTCAGTTCCCGTTGACGAGCAGTACTTC; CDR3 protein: CASSIWSVPVDEQYF
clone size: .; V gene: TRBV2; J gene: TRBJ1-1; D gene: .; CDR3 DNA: TGTGCCAGCGAACCGGGGGTCGGGGAAGCTTTCTTT; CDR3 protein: CASEPGVGEAFF
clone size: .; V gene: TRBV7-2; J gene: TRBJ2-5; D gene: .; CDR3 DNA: TGTGCCAGCAGCACAGCCCCCGCCGGCAAAGAGACCCAGTACTTC; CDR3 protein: CASSTAPAGKETQYF
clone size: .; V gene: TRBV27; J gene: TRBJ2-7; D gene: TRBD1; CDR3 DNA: TGTGCCAGCAGTTTCCGACAGGGGGATGTCTTATCCTACGAGCAGTACTTC; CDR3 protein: CASSFRQGDVLSYEQYF
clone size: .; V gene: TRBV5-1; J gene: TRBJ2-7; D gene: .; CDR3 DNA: TGCGCCAGCAGCAGCCAGAACGAGCAGTACTTC; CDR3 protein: CASSSQNEQYF
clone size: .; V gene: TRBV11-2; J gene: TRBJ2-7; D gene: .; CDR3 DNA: TGTGCCAGCAGCTTGGGGGGAGGCGGGTCCTACGAGCAGTACTTC; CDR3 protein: CASSLGGGGSYEQYF
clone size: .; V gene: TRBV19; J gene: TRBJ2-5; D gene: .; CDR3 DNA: TGTGCCAGTAGTACACGGGGGACCAGCTTGGAGACCCAGTACTTC; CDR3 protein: CASSTRGTSLETQYF
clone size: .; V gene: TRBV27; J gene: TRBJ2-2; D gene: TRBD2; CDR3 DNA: TGTGCCAGCAGAAATAGCGGGGTCGCCGGGGAGCTGTTTTTT; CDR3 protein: CASRNSGVAGELFF
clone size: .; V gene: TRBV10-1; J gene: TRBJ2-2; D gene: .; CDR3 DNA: TGCGCCAGCAGTGAGCTCGGCGGGGAGAACACCGGGGAGCTGTTTTTT; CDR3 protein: CASSELGGENTGELFF
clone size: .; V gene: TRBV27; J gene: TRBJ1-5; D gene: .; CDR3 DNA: TGTGCCAGCAGTTTATACCCGGGCGGCCAGCCCCAGCATTTT; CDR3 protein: CASSLYPGGQPQHF
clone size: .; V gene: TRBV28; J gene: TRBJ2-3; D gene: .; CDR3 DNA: TGTGCCAGCAGGCCCGACAGAACCCACACAGATACGCAGTATTTT; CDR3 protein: CASRPDRTHTDTQYF
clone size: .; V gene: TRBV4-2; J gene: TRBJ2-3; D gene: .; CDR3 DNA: TGTGCCAGCAGCCAAGTACTCTCGGGCACAGATACGCAGTATTTT; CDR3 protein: CASSQVLSGTDTQYF
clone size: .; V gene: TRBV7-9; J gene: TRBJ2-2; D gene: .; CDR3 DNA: TGTGCCAGCAGCTCCTCTCATGACACCGGGGAGCTGTTTTTT; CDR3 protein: CASSSSHDTGELFF
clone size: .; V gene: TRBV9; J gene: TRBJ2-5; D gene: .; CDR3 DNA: TGTGCCAGCAGCGTCCGGGGGGAGACCCAGTACTTC; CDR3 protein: CASSVRGETQYF
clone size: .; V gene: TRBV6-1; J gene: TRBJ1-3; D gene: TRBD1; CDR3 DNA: TGTGCCACCCGGGACAGGGAATTTAGCACCATATATTTT; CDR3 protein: CATRDREFSTIYF
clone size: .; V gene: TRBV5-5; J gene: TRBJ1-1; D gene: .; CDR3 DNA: TGTGCCAGCAGTTCAGGGTTCTTGAACACTGAAGCTTTCTTT; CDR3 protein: CASSSGFLNTEAFF
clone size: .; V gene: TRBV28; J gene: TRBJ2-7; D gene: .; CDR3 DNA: TGTGCCAGCAGGCCCGAGACGGACTGGAACTACGAGCAGTACTTC; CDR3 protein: CASRPETDWNYEQYF
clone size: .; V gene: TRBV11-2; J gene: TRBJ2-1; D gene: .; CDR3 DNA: TGTGCCAGCAGCTTAGATCCAGGGTCAATACACAATGAGCAGTTCTTC; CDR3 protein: CASSLDPGSIHNEQFF
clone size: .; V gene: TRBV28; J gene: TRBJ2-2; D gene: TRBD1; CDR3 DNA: TGTGCCAGCAGAACAGGGACAGGGACCGGGGAGCTGTTTTTT; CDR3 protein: CASRTGTGTGELFF
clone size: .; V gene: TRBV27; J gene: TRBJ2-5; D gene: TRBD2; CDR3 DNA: TGTGCCAGCAGTTCTAGCGGGAGAATGGAAGAGACCCAGTACTTC; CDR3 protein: CASSSSGRMEETQYF
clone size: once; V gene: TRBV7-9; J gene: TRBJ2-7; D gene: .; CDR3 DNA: TGTGCCAGCAGCTTAGGGGAGAATATTCGGGGATATTTTTTGGACGAGCAGTACTTC; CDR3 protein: CASSLGENIRGYFLDEQYF
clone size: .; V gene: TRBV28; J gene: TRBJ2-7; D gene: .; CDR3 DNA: TGTGCCAGCAGTTTGGGAGCAGGGGCAGGTCGCTACGAGCAGTACTTC; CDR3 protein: CASSLGAGAGRYEQYF
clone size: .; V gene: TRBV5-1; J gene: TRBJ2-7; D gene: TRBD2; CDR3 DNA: TGCGCCAGCAGCCAAGCGGGAAGCTCCTACGAGCAGTACTTC; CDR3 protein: CASSQAGSSYEQYF
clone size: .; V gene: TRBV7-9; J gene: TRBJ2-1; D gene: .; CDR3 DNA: TGTGCCAGCAGCCGGGTGGGCGCGAGGGCCGGCGGCAATGAGCAGTTCTTC; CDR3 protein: CASSRVGARAGGNEQFF
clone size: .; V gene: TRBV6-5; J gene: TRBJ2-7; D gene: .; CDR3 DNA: TGTGCCAGCAGTTACTCGCACGCCTTCTACGAGCAGTACTTC; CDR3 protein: CASSYSHAFYEQYF
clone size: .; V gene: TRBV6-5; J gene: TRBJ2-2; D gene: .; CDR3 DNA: TGTGCCAGCAGTCGTCAGGGGCTTTACACCGGGGAGCTGTTTTTT; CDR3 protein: CASSRQGLYTGELFF
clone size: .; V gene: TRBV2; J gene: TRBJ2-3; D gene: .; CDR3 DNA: TGTGCCAGCAGTGACGGGCAGGGAGTCACAGATACGCAGTATTTT; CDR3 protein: CASSDGQGVTDTQYF
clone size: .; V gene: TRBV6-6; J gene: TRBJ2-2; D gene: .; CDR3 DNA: TGTGCCAGCACCTTAAGGGGCAGGACGAACACCGGGGAGCTGTTTTTT; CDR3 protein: CASTLRGRTNTGELFF
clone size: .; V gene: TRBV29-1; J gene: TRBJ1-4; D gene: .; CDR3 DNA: TGCAGCGTGTCCCCCGGGACTGAGGGAGAAAAACTGTTTTTT; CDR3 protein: CSVSPGTEGEKLFF
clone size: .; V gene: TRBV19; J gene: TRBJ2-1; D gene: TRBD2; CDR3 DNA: TGTGCCAGTAACCAACTAGCGGGAGCTTACAATGAGCAGTTCTTC; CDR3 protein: CASNQLAGAYNEQFF
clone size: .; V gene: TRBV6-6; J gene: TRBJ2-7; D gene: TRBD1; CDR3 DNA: TGTGCCAGCAGTTTAGACAGGGACAACGAGCAGTACTTC; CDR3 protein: CASSLDRDNEQYF
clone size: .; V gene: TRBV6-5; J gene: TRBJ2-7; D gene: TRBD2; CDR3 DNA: TGTGCCAGCAGTTCCGGGACTAGCGGCCCCTACGAGCAGTACTTC; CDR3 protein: CASSSGTSGPYEQYF
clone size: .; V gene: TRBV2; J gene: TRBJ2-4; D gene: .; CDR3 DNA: TGTGCCAGCAGTGAAGCGCAGGGCAGATGGGGGGACATTCAGTACTTC; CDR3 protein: CASSEAQGRWGDIQYF
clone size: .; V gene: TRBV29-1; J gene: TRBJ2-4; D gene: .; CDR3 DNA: TGCAGCGTTCGAACAGGGTTGACGGCCAAAAACATTCAGTACTTC; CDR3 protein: CSVRTGLTAKNIQYF
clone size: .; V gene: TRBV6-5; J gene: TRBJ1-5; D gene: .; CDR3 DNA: TGTGCCAGCAGCACTTTGATTGATCAGCCCCAGCATTTT; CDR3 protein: CASSTLIDQPQHF
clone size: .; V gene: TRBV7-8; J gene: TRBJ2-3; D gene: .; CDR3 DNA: TGTGCCAGCAGCCGTACTACGACAGGCAACACAGATACGCAGTATTTT; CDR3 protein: CASSRTTTGNTDTQYF
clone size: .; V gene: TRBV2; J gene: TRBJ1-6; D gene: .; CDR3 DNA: TGTGCCAGCAGTGAATCGTCAGGGATTAATAATTCACCCCTCCACTTT; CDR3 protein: CASSESSGINNSPLHF
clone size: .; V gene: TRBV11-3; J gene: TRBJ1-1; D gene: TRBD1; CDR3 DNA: TGTGCCAGCAGCTTAGGGGGACAGGTCGACACTGAAGCTTTCTTT; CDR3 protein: CASSLGGQVDTEAFF
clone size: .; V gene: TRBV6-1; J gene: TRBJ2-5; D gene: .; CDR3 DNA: TGTGCCAGCGGGTCCAGGGGCCTCGAGACCCAGTACTTC; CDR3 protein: CASGSRGLETQYF
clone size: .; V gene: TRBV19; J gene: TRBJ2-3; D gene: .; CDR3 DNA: TGTGCCAGTAACACAGGGCTGGGTAGTACAGATACGCAGTATTTT; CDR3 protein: CASNTGLGSTDTQYF
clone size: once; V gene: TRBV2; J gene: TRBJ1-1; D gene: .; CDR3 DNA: TGTGCCAGCAGTCCGATCCTACTGGCCCAGGGGGAAGCTTTCTTT; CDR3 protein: CASSPILLAQGEAFF
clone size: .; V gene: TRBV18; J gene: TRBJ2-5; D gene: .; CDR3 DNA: TGTGCCAGCTCACCACGACCAGAGACCCAGTACTTC; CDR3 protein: CASSPRPETQYF